This T cell receptor beta chain was identified in a study of blood T cell repertoires in COVID-19. In the source study's methods: Researchers report that nucleated cell counts were estimated from reference gene primer amplification. The table came from immunoSEQ multiplex PCR; TCRdb's copy has only in-frame clones and leaves some out. The DNA gave D and trimming, while V, J and clone size come from that table. The table includes some 290,000 clones, roughly 88% detected once. The V gene end was trimmed by 1 base and the J gene end by 3 bases; junction bases not matched to a gene: 0. CDR1 and CDR2 from the germline V gene are SGHRS and YFSETQ. The CDR3 runs 13 residues. Patients from Seattle were sampled longitudinally, starting during active infection.

The sequenced sample was peripheral blood. The TCR comes from a woman aged 25 to 39 with COVID-19, enrolled during active disease. The chain recombines TRBV5-1 with TRBJ1-1, with 7 bases that match TRBD1. The CDR3 reads CASSLQGDTEAFF. In nucleotides, the CDR3 is TGCGCCAGCAGCTTGCAGGGGGACACTGAAGCTTTCTTT. Looking up the rest from reference TRBV5-1 and TRBJ1-1 gives the full variable domain: KAGVTQTPRYLIKTRGQQVTLSCSPISGHRSVSWYQQTPGQGLQFLFEYFSETQRNKGNFPGRFSGRQFSNSRSEMNVSTLELGDSALYLCASSLQGDTEAFFGQGTRLTVV.